The 11 T cell receptor beta chains presented below share a single source sample, sequenced in a study of shared clonotypes between healthy human individuals. TCRdb keeps only in-frame clones here, not all; method: immunoSEQ multiplex PCR. The table records more than 2 million clones, around 95% of them present only once. Sequenced sample: naive CD4+ T cells sorted from blood. Noted subset: CD45RA+ positively selected. These TCRs come from a man younger than 35 in good health.

J is TRBJ1-4 and V is TRBV6-1; the match to TRBD1 covers 8 bases. The trim removed 7 bases at V and 3 bases at J, leaving 7 bases unmatched. The CDR3 totals 15 residues. Germline assignment: CDR1 MNHNS and CDR2 SASEGT. CDR3 amino acids: CASTRQGPANEKLFF. Here the CDR3 DNA reads TGTGCCAGCACCCGACAGGGGCCGGCTAATGAAAAACTGTTTTTT.

The chain uses TRBV7-9 and TRBJ2-5; possibly TRBD1 for D (5 bases). The CDR3 totals 12 residues. Deletions cut 1 base from V and 9 bases from J, with 9 bases between. Per the germline V gene, CDR1 is SEHNR and CDR2 is FQNEAQ (reference sequence). CDR3: CASSLGQQAQYF. CDR3 DNA: TGTGCCAGCAGCTTAGGACAGCAGGCCCAGTACTTC.

V is TRBV6-5 and J is TRBJ1-2, with 8 bases lining up with TRBD1. V was pared by 2 bases and J by 4 bases, with 3 bases of the junction left unmatched. CDR3 length equals 14 residues. Germline V lookup: CDR1 MNHEY, CDR2 SVGAGI. The CDR3 DNA is TGTGCCAGCAGTTACGGGACAGGAGCCTATGGCTACACCTTC. This gives the protein CASSYGTGAYGYTF.

This clone was seen once. The chain employs TRBV5-1 and TRBJ2-1, with TRBD2 matching 10 bases. Germline lookup yields CDR1 SGHRS and CDR2 YFSETQ. The CDR3 spans 15 residues. The V segment lost 4 bases and the J segment 6 bases; nucleotides outside the gene matches: 7. This CDR3 is CASSETSGWVNEQFF. Written as DNA, the CDR3 is TGCGCCAGCAGCGAGACTAGCGGGTGGGTCAATGAGCAGTTCTTC.

Concerning this clone: Other DNA variants within this sample encode the same CDR3. V usage is TRBV29-1 and J usage is TRBJ2-7, with D tentatively TRBD1 (5 bases). The germline V gene encodes CDR1 SQVTM and CDR2 ANQGSEA. Trimming left V 4 bases short and J 2 bases short, with 6 bases between. CDR3 length: 11 amino acids. CDR3: CSVGQPYEQYF. The CDR3 DNA reads as TGCAGCGTTGGACAGCCCTACGAGCAGTACTTC.

The V gene is TRBV4-2, the J gene TRBJ2-5; 10 bases fit TRBD2. The V gene end was trimmed by 2 bases and the J gene end by 2 bases; junction bases not matched to a gene: 5. The germline V gene encodes CDR1 LGHNA and CDR2 YNFKEQ. The CDR3 loop spans 16 amino acids. The CDR3 coding sequence is TGTGCCAGCAGCCAATCTAGCGGGGGCCGTCAAGAGACCCAGTACTTC. This sequence encodes CASSQSSGGRQETQYF.

This chain links TRBV10-3 with TRBJ2-6; D not certain. This CDR3 spans 16 amino acids. V lost 0 bases, J lost 2 bases, and 8 bases lay in between. Germline V gene data show CDR1 as ENHRY and CDR2 as SYGVKD. The CDR3, as DNA: TGTGCCATCAGTGAGTCCCGAGCGACTGGGGCCAACGTCCTGACTTTC. Its translation: CAISESRATGANVLTF.

The V and J genes are TRBV6-1 and TRBJ1-2, with D possibly TRBD1 on 5 matching bases. This CDR3 region has 17 residues. Trimming removed 2 bases at V and 3 bases at J, with 19 bases between. Germline V gene data show CDR1 as MNHNS and CDR2 as SASEGT. This CDR3 is CASSEQSGLKGDYGYTF. The CDR3, as DNA: TGTGCCAGCAGTGAACAATCGGGGCTGAAGGGTGACTATGGCTACACCTTC.

The chain links TRBV30 to TRBJ2-7, with D possibly TRBD2 on 5 matching bases. The CDR3 totals 14 residues. The V and J ends lost 4 bases and 3 bases respectively, with 16 bases between them. Germline loops: CDR1 GTSNPN, CDR2 SVGIG (reference sequence). CDR3 loop: CAWTSGRGFYEQYF. Written as DNA, the CDR3 is TGTGCCTGGACCTCCGGACGGGGTTTCTACGAGCAGTACTTC.

This chain uses TRBV21-1 with TRBJ2-1; the D call TRBD1 from the table was never checked on the DNA. TRBV21-1 is a recognized pseudogene. This CDR3 is built from 17 residues. The CDR3 protein is CASTKMRTGESYNEQFF. CDR3 nucleotide sequence: TGTGCCAGCACGAAAATGCGGACAGGTGAATCCTACAATGAGCAGTTCTTC.

About this clone itself: In the same sample, other DNA sequences code for this CDR3. The chain uses TRBV30 and TRBJ2-7; 10 nucleotides agree with TRBD1. The germline CDR1 and CDR2 sequences are GTSNPN and SVGIG (reference sequence). CDR3 length: 13 residues. V trimming: 5 bases; J trimming: 3 bases; junction bases outside the gene matches: 4. The CDR3 sequence: CAWRGQGFYEQYF. In DNA, the CDR3 is TGTGCCTGGCGGGGACAGGGGTTCTACGAGCAGTACTTC.